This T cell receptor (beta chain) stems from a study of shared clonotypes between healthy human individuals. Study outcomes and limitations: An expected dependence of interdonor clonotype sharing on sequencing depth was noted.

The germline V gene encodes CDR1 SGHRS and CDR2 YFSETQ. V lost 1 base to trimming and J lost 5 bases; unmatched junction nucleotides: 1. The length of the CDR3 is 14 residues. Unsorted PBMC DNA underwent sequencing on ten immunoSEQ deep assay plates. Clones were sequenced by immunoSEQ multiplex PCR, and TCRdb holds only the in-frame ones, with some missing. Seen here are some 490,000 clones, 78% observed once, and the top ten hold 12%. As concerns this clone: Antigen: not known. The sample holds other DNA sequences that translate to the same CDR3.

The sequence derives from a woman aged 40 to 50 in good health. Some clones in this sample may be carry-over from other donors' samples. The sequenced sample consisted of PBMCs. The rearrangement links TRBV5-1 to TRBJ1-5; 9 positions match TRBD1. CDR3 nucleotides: TGCGCCAGCAGCTTGCGACAGGGGGATCAGCCCCAGCATTTT. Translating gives CASSLRQGDQPQHF.